This T cell receptor beta chain was identified during a study of T cell changes during pregnancy in multiple sclerosis (dated by TCRdb to 2018 to 2020). With regard to the full study: Changes in the T cell repertoire over the course of pregnancy were examined in this study in women with multiple sclerosis.

Notes on this clone: No cognate antigen has been identified for it. Base qualities are missing; no much larger clone stands one base away.

The library came from the immunoSEQ multiplex PCR assay. TCRdb provides this immuneACCESS table in a form limited to in-frame rearrangements. Some clones are lacking; in checked studies, under half of them reflect an unresolved V gene, and why the rest are absent is not known. Within this sample are roughly 20,000 clones, with 88% of them counted one time only. The ten largest clones take up approximately 1.3% of the sample. V has 4 bases trimmed and J has 2 bases trimmed; junction bases matching no gene number 11. Based on the germline V gene, the CDR1 and CDR2 sequences are SGHTA and FQGNSA. Including the terminal cysteine and phenylalanine, the CDR3 comprises 18 residues. The kept DNA is CDR3 alone, 54 bases in frame from the first base.

This TCR was sampled from a female donor in good health, enrolled as a control in a pregnancy study. This specimen was CD4+ T cells from peripheral blood mononuclear cells, taken in the first trimester of pregnancy. Recombination joined TRBV7-2 with TRBJ2-2; the junction holds 9 bases that match TRBD2. The DNA reads as follows: TGTGCCAGCAGCTGGGAAGCGGGAGGCGGGGTTAACACCGGGGAGCTGTTTTTT. It codes for CASSWEAGGGVNTGELFF.